This T cell receptor beta chain was recorded in a study of T cell clones after liver transplantation. On the study more broadly: Immunosuppression withdrawal was tried within 2 years after liver transplantation in this trial. Three of the eight recipients were HCV-positive; the rest had non-autoimmune, non-viral transplant indications. Patients counted as tolerant after at least one year off all immunosuppression, enzymes not exceeding twice normal. Study results and limitations: Post-transplant, graft-donor-reactive CD4 TCRbeta sequences in blood dropped significantly in 5 of 8 subjects.

Produced via immunoSEQ multiplex PCR; TCRdb's table is partial and in-frame only. The data show about 58,000 clones, 70% seen once. A note on this clone: Its antigen remains unidentified.

The CDR3 length is 15 residues. The germline CDR1 and CDR2 sequences are MNHNS and SASEGT. The junction had 1 base not matched to a gene; V was cut back by 4 bases and J by 0 bases. Sequences were derived from CD4+ T cells from blood, sampled at the approximately 16-month timepoint. The rearrangement uses TRBV6-1 and TRBJ1-5; 9 nucleotides line up with TRBD1. This receptor was identified in a human patient who received a liver transplant. Some of the T cells might come from the graft donor. CDR3 region: CASSGTGDSNQPQHF. The CDR3, as DNA: TGTGCCAGCAGTGGGACAGGGGATAGCAATCAGCCCCAGCATTTT.